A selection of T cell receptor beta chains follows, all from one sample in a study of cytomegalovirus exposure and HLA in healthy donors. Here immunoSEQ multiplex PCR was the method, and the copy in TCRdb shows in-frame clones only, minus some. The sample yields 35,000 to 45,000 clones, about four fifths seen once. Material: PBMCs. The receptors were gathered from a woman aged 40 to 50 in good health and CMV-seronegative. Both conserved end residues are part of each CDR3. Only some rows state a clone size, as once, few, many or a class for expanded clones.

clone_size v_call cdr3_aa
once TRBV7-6 CASSSIQGDHPYEQYF
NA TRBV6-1 CASSEPLVRSTETQYF
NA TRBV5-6 CASSLWGDYEPTNEKLFF
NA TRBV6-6 CASSYLENEAFF
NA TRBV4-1 CASSHPGQGALKPQHF
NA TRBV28 CASSLVNRGGYNSPLHF
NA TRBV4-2 CASSQARSGTEAFF
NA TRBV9 CATGVGGVWQPQHF
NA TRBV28 CASGVAGYNSPLHF
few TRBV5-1 CASSLLPGVGEKLFF
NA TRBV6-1 CASGWDRGNSPLHF